This TCR beta chain was profiled in a study of post-analysis software for immune sequencing data. Study overall: Relapsing-remitting, secondary progressive and progressive-relapsing courses of multiple sclerosis were included. Study results and caveats: Controls had lower frequencies than patients of about 5 TRBV segments, which included TRBV5-6, TRBV5-1 and TRBV20-1. Controls' normalized Chao1 diversity significantly exceeded that of multiple sclerosis patients.

Notes on this clonotype: Antigen unknown.

The V gene end was trimmed by 6 bases and the J gene end by 5 bases; junction bases not matched to a gene: 11. Germline values: CDR1 MNHEY, CDR2 SVGAGI. The CDR3 totals 15 residues. Included in the TCR beta cDNA libraries were unique molecular identifiers. From the PCR reads, TCRdb called clonotypes with MiXCR, one entry per CDR3 protein. The table lists roughly 570,000 distinct CDR3 sequences, less than 40% of them singletons. The sequence derives from a girl aged 2-17 years with multiple sclerosis. The sample consisted of blood. This chain joins TRBV6-5 and TRBJ2-5; TRBD1 aligns across 8 bases. The CDR3 is CASSPPGGSLETQYF. The CDR3 DNA is TGTGCCAGCAGCCCACCAGGGGGCTCGTTGGAGACCCAGTACTTC.